This T cell receptor (beta chain) was sequenced in a study of T cells expressing NK-cell markers. Points from the study as a whole: A handful of donors showed these clonotypes also leading the CD3+CD56-NKG2C+ fraction.

For each CDR3 protein, TCRdb gives one entry from its re-call of the 5' RACE reads, without DNA. Here the sample table reports approximately 420,000 distinct CDR3 sequences. CDR1 is MNHEY, CDR2 SVGAGI, per germline. The CDR3 has 13 amino acids. About this clonotype itself: The antigen remains undetermined.

The source is a woman aged 50 to 60 in good health. J is TRBJ1-1 and V is TRBV6-5. The sequenced material came from blood T cells: a sorted CD56 or NKG2C T cell subset, CD4+ or CD8+ T cells, or bulk PBMC T cells (not recorded which). The CDR3 reads CASSSRMNTEAFF.